This T cell receptor (beta chain) was obtained from a study of blood T cell repertoires in COVID-19. The wider study: Acute-phase and convalescent COVID-19 samples originated in the United States, Italy and Spain. PBMCs, B-cell-depleted T cells, or T cells provided the cDNA or gDNA that made up the material.

V lost 0 bases and J 6 bases, leaving 7 bases between the germline ends. CDR1 SGDLS and CDR2 YYNGEE come from the germline V gene. CDR3 size: 12 residues. Measured with immunoSEQ multiplex PCR; TCRdb has only the in-frame clones, and not every one. The sample has 90,000 to 120,000 clones, approximately 90% seen once. This clonotype originated in a woman aged 25 to 39 with acute or convalescent COVID-19. V usage is TRBV9 and J usage is TRBJ2-7; D unclear. Material: peripheral blood. CDR3 residues: CASSVGDGEQYF. The DNA of the CDR3 is TGTGCCAGCAGCGTAGGAGATGGCGAGCAGTACTTC.